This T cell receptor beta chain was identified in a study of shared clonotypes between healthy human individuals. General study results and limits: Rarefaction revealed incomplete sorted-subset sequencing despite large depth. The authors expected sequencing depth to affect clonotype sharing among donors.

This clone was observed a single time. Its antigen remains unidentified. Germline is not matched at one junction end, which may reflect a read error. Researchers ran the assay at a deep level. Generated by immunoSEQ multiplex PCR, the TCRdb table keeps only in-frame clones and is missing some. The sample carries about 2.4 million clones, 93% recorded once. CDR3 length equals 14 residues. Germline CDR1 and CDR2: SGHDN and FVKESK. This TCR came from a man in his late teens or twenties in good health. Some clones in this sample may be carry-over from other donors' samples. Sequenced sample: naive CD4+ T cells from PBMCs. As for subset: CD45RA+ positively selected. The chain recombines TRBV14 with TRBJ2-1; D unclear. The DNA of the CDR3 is TGTGCCAGCAGTCGACGCGGAGCCCATAATGAACAGTTCTTC. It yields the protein CASSRRGAHNEQFF.